This TCR beta chain was documented in a study of blood T cell repertoires in COVID-19. Only one count was recorded for this clone. CDR1 and CDR2 from the germline V gene are SGHNT and YYREEE (reference sequence). This CDR3 has 16 residues. Trimming took off 4 bases at V and 0 bases at J, with 14 bases between the two ends. Sequencing was performed with immunoSEQ multiplex PCR; in TCRdb, only in-frame clones are kept and a portion is missing. The sample carries 150,000 to 250,000 clones, around 82% recorded once. Sequencing was carried out using PBMCs or T cells enriched from blood (not recorded which). The receptor was derived from a middle-aged man who had recovered from COVID-19. The chain is built from TRBV5-4 and TRBJ1-3, with D possibly being TRBD1 (6 bases). CDR3 bases: TGTGCCAGCAGCGGGGGAGACAGGAGCTCTGGAAACACCATATATTTT. It encodes CASSGGDRSSGNTIYF.